The 31 T cell receptor beta chains in this list originate from one sample, sequenced in a study of metastatic and nonmetastatic thyroid tumors. TCRdb reprocessed the PCR reads using MiXCR. The profile shows some 30,000 clones, about 4% of them singletons. Ahead of thyroid surgery, no patient had received treatment of any kind. Sequenced input: blood. These receptors originate from a female donor with papillary thyroid cancer or a benign thyroid nodule (not recorded which). Some clones in this sample may be carry-over from other donors' samples.

This clone was seen repeatedly, ten times or more. The V gene is TRBV30, the J gene TRBJ1-4; TRBD1 might be the D (5 bases). In germline, CDR1 is GTSNPN, CDR2 SVGIG (reference sequence). Trimming shortened V by 0 bases and J by 2 bases, and 16 bases separated the two germline ends. CDR3 size: 17 residues. CDR3 DNA sequence: TGTGCCTGGAGTGTACAGACCTCGACAGCGACTAATGAAAAACTGTTTTTT. Residues: CAWSVQTSTATNEKLFF.

This clone has more than one count but fewer than ten. The chain couples TRBV28 to TRBJ1-2, with D possibly being TRBD1 (5 bases). The CDR3 extends over 14 amino acids. Germline values: CDR1 MDHEN, CDR2 SYDVKM. The V end was cut by 8 bases, the J end by 8 bases, with 21 bases between. The CDR3 DNA reads TGTGCCAGCGTAAATTTCGGGACCGGTAAAGGCTACACCTTC. Protein: CASVNFGTGKGYTF.

This clone was detected ten times or more. CDR3 bases: TGTGCCTGGAGGCAAGGGGGTTGGTATGAGCAGTTCTTC. Translation gives CAWRQGGWYEQFF. V and J are TRBV30 and TRBJ2-1, with a tentative D call TRBD1 (6 bases). This CDR3 spans 13 amino acids. The V and J ends lost 3 bases and 8 bases respectively, with 14 bases between them. Germline lookup yields CDR1 GTSNPN and CDR2 SVGIG (reference sequence). Full variable domain (remainder filled in from reference TRBV30 and TRBJ2-1): SQTIHQWPATLVQPVGSPLSLECTVEGTSNPNLYWYRQAAGRGLQLLFYSVGIGQISSEVPQNLSASRPQDRQFILSSKKLLLSDSGFYLCAWRQGGWYEQFFGPGTRLTVL.

This clone showed up many times. The chain uses TRBV5-6 and TRBJ2-2; TRBD2 matches 13 bases. V shed 4 bases and J 6 bases; nucleotides not matched to a gene: 18. CDR1 is SGHDT, CDR2 YYEEEE, per germline. This CDR3 spans 20 amino acids. CDR3 nucleotides: TGTGCCAGCAGCCACTTGGGACTAGCGGGAAGTTTAGGATTCGCCGGGGAGCTGTTTTTT. The encoded protein is CASSHLGLAGSLGFAGELFF.

This clone was recorded a few times. A junction end diverges from the germline sequence, so it may reflect a read error. V gene TRBV5-1 combines with J gene TRBJ2-3; 7 nucleotides line up with TRBD2. Germline loops: CDR1 SGHRS, CDR2 YFSETQ. CDR3 length equals 16 residues. The CDR3 loop is CDSSLGGLTRTDTQYF. The CDR3 nucleotides are TGCGACAGCAGCTTGGGAGGGCTGACTAGGACAGATACGCAGTATTTT.

Of note for this clone: This could be a read error, since a much larger clone is one nucleotide away. This chain connects TRBV18 to TRBJ2-7; D is possibly TRBD1 (6 bases). The V and J ends lost 4 bases and 4 bases respectively, with 14 bases between them. Germline values: CDR1 KGHSH, CDR2 LQKENI. The CDR3 is made up of 14 amino acids. Here the CDR3 DNA reads TGTGCCAGCTCACTGGGGGCGTCACATTACGAGCAGTACTTC. Protein product: CASSLGASHYEQYF.

This clone was observed many times. This chain connects TRBV7-2 to TRBJ1-1; no clear D. CDR1 SGHTA and CDR2 FQGNSA come from the germline V gene. This CDR3 spans 14 amino acids. With 2 bases removed from V and 1 base from J, the gap between germline ends came to 8 bases. The CDR3 nucleotides are TGTGCCAGCAGCTTATCCAGACAGAACACTGAAGCTTTCTTT. Translation: CASSLSRQNTEAFF.

This sequence joins TRBV28 and TRBJ2-3; tentatively, D is TRBD1 (6 bases). Germline V gives CDR1 MDHEN, CDR2 SYDVKM. Trimming removed 6 bases from V and 15 bases from J, with 16 bases in between. This CDR3 contains 11 residues. CDR3: CASSSGQECYF. For the CDR3, the DNA is TGTGCCAGCAGCTCGGGACAAGAATGTTATTTT.

Many counts were recorded for this clone. This chain uses TRBV6-1 with TRBJ1-1; D ambiguous. CDR3 length: 15 amino acids. CDR1 and CDR2 from the germline V gene are MNHNS and SASEGT. Trimming removed 6 bases from V and 8 bases from J, with 22 bases in between. CDR3: CASRPAPGTIAEAFF. Written as DNA, the CDR3 is TGTGCCAGCAGACCCGCCCCGGGAACTATAGCGGAAGCTTTCTTT.

In this sample, this clone turned up a few times. A much more abundant neighbour one base away suggests this may be a read error. The chain recombines TRBV29-1 with TRBJ1-2, with D possibly TRBD1 on 6 matching bases. Trimming took 6 bases from V and 8 from J, leaving 19 bases between them. The CDR3 is 13 amino acids. Germline values: CDR1 SQVTM, CDR2 ANQGSEA. Written as DNA, the CDR3 is TGCAGCGTCGATTGGGGGGCAGTTGTCGGCTACACCTTC. Translated, it gives CSVDWGAVVGYTF. The full variable domain, with the rest looked up from reference TRBV29-1 and TRBJ1-2, is SAVISQKPSRDICQRGTSLTIQCQVDSQVTMMFWYRQQPGQSLTLIATANQGSEATYESGFVIDKFPISRPNLTFSTLTVSNMSPEDSSIYLCSVDWGAVVGYTFGSGTRLTVV.

In this sample, this clone turned up a few times. A read error may produce the germline difference seen at one junction end. The rearrangement links TRBV2 to TRBJ2-7; D remains unclear. Germline V gene sequence: CDR1 SNHLY, CDR2 FYNNEI. The CDR3 has 11 amino acids. Here the CDR3 DNA reads TGTGCCAGCAGAGGGCAGGTGGAGCATTACTTC. Its translation: CASRGQVEHYF.

This clone was picked up a small number of times. The chain has TRBV20-1 and TRBJ2-7; maybe TRBD1 (6 bases). CDR3 length: 13 amino acids. V was clipped by 4 bases and J by 2 bases, with 12 bases between them. Germline CDR1 is DFQATT and CDR2 is SNEGSKA (reference sequence). CDR3 protein: CSATAGAPYEQYF. Here the CDR3 DNA reads TGCAGTGCTACCGCAGGGGCGCCCTACGAGCAGTACTTC.

About this clone: At one end, the junction sequence differs from germline, possibly due to a read error. The genes are TRBV24-1 and TRBJ2-5, with D uncertain. The CDR3 totals 16 residues. CDR1 and CDR2 (germline): KGHDR, SFDVKD. CDR3 sequence: CDTSDLQDGRGETQYF. The CDR3 DNA follows: TGTGACACCAGTGATTTGCAAGACGGAAGAGGAGAGACCCAGTACTTC.

This chain connects TRBV6-9 to TRBJ2-7; possibly TRBD2 for D (6 bases). The CDR3 length is 15 residues. Deletions cut 3 bases from V and 3 bases from J, with 15 bases between. Germline V gives CDR1 MNHGY, CDR2 SVAAGI. DNA of the CDR3: TGTGCCAGCAGTTACGGAGGGGCCGGCGACTACGAGCAGTACTTC. This sequence encodes CASSYGGAGDYEQYF.

This clone was observed at least ten times. The chain uses TRBV20-1 and TRBJ2-7; D might be TRBD1 or TRBD2, each matching 5 bases. The ends were cut back, 2 bases at V and 8 bases at J, with 25 bases in the middle. The length of the CDR3 is 16 residues. CDR1 and CDR2 (germline): DFQATT, SNEGSKA (reference sequence). The CDR3 region has the DNA TGCAGTGCTAGACCCCTTGACCGAGACAGTAGCGTCAAGCAGTACTTC. Protein: CSARPLDRDSSVKQYF.

Details on this clone: This sequence may be a read error, since a much larger clone differs from it by one base. The same CDR3 also results from other DNA sequences found in this sample. This rearrangement joins TRBV9 to TRBJ2-3; 7 positions match TRBD1. Germline V gives CDR1 SGDLS, CDR2 YYNGEE. The V and J ends lost 8 bases and 0 bases, in that order; junction bases with no gene match: 9. CDR3 size: 15 residues. The CDR3: CASSPRQGSTDTQYF. DNA for the CDR3: TGTGCCAGTAGCCCCCGACAGGGCAGCACAGATACGCAGTATTTT.

The gene calls are TRBV6-4 and TRBJ2-3, with 12 positions matching TRBD2. Germline assignment: CDR1 MRHNA and CDR2 SNTAGT. Trimming at V came to 4 bases and at J to 4 bases, leaving 3 bases not matched to a gene. The length of the CDR3 is 15 residues. CDR3 DNA sequence: TGTGCCAGCAGTGCGACTAGCGGGAGCGCAGATACGCAGTATTTT. Protein: CASSATSGSADTQYF.

This clone has just a few counts. The chain has TRBV6-2 or TRBV6-3 and TRBJ1-2, with no clear D. This CDR3 has 13 amino acids. CDR1 is MNHEY and CDR2 is SVGEGT in the germline V gene. Trimming stripped 9 bases from V and 6 bases from J, with 17 bases between. As DNA, the CDR3 is TGTGCCAGTAAGGTCCAGGTGGCGGATGGCTACACCTTC. Protein: CASKVQVADGYTF.

This clone occurred many times. The rearrangement joins TRBV11-1 to TRBJ1-5, with TRBD1 as a possible D gene (6 bases). Trimming shortened V by 1 base and J by 4 bases, and 20 bases separated the two germline ends. Looked up from germline, CDR1 is SGHAT and CDR2 is FQDESV (reference sequence). CDR3 length: 18 residues. The CDR3 DNA follows: TGTGCCAGCAGCTTAGAGTCGGGGGGCAGTAGGCCAAATCAGCCCCAGCATTTT. It translates to CASSLESGGSRPNQPQHF.

This clone was observed a handful of times. A much bigger clone sits one base away, suggesting this may be a read error. The chain couples TRBV15 to TRBJ1-5, with D perhaps matching TRBD1 (6 bases). This CDR3 is built from 15 residues. In germline, CDR1 is LNHNV, CDR2 YYDKDF (reference sequence). Trimming left V 7 bases short and J 6 bases short, with 19 bases between. The CDR3 here is CATIERPGGAQPQHF. CDR3 nucleotides: TGTGCCACCATCGAGAGACCTGGGGGGGCTCAGCCCCAGCATTTT.

This chain links TRBV2 with TRBJ1-1; D gene uncertain. Trimming took 7 bases from V and 7 from J, leaving 10 bases between them. Per germline, CDR1 SNHLY and CDR2 FYNNEI. This CDR3 is built from 11 residues. The CDR3 region has the DNA TGTGCCAGCATTTATTATCATGAAGCTTTCTTT. Protein: CASIYYHEAFF.

The chain recombines TRBV7-3 with TRBJ2-1; 8 bases align to TRBD2. The CDR3 has 16 amino acids. Germline loops: CDR1 SGHTA, CDR2 FQGTGA. Trimming removed 5 bases from V and 7 bases from J; junction bases left unmatched: 13. CDR3 sequence reads: CASSPRPAGARNEQFF. DNA of the CDR3: TGTGCCAGCAGCCCCCGCCCAGCGGGAGCTAGAAATGAGCAGTTCTTC.

This clone was recorded a few times. A read error may account for a junction end that differs from germline. This chain joins TRBV28 and TRBJ2-7; TRBD2 aligns across 7 bases. Per the germline V gene, CDR1 is MDHEN and CDR2 is SYDVKM. This CDR3 is 13 amino acids long. CDR3 in amino acids: CASRFRGVYEQNF. The CDR3 bases are TGTGCCAGCAGATTCCGGGGGGTCTACGAACAGAACTTC.

There are a few counts of this clone. One junction end does not reproduce the germline sequence, and a read error may be involved. The rearrangement links TRBV11-3 to TRBJ2-7; the D is unclear. Per germline, CDR1 SGHNT and CDR2 YENEEA. This CDR3 has 15 residues. CDR3 sequence (DNA): TGTACCAGCAGCTTAAATCGATCGCCCGTCTACGAGCAGTACTTC. This translates into CTSSLNRSPVYEQYF.

V usage is TRBV2 and J usage is TRBJ2-7; D remains unclear. Germline CDR1 SNHLY, CDR2 FYNNEI. Between the trimmed V and J ends, which lost 5 bases and 4 bases, there was a span of 6 bases. The CDR3 covers 11 residues. CDR3 loop: CASSFGYEQYF. The DNA for the CDR3 is TGTGCCAGCAGTTTCGGATACGAGCAGTACTTC.

V is TRBV6-9 and J is TRBJ2-5, with 13 bases fitting TRBD2. CDR1 MNHGY and CDR2 SVAAGI come from the germline V gene. The length of the CDR3 is 17 residues. V was clipped by 1 base and J by 5 bases; unmatched bases: 7. For the CDR3, the DNA is TGTGCCAGCAGTTATTTACTAGCGGGAGGGCCTCTGGAGACCCAGTACTTC. It yields the protein CASSYLLAGGPLETQYF.

This clone was recorded a few times. The V and J genes are TRBV6-1 and TRBJ1-1, with 9 nucleotides matching TRBD1. V dropped 6 bases and J dropped 3; count of bases not matched to a gene: 2. Per the germline V gene, CDR1 is MNHNS and CDR2 is SASEGT. This CDR3 is built from 13 residues. CDR3 DNA sequence: TGTGCCAGCAGGCGGACAGGGGACACTGAAGCTTTCTTT. Translated, it gives CASRRTGDTEAFF.

The chain carries TRBV20-1 and TRBJ2-1, with 8 bases identical to TRBD2. The CDR3 totals 13 residues. The junction had 4 bases not matched to a gene; V was cut back by 1 base and J by 8 bases. CDR1 and CDR2 (germline): DFQATT, SNEGSKA (reference sequence). Written as DNA, the CDR3 is TGCAGTGCTAGAGGGGGTAGCGGGGATGAGCAGTTCTTC. Translated, it gives CSARGGSGDEQFF.

In its sample, this clone was seen many times. The rearrangement uses TRBV7-9 and TRBJ2-7, with 14 positions matching TRBD2. The CDR3 runs 16 residues. CDR1 is SEHNR, CDR2 FQNEAQ, per germline (reference sequence). Trimming removed 1 base from V and 5 bases from J; junction bases left unmatched: 4. CDR3 amino acids: CASSLDGTSGSHEQYF. In DNA, the CDR3 is TGTGCCAGCAGCTTAGACGGGACTAGCGGGAGCCACGAGCAGTACTTC. The full variable domain, rest sourced from reference TRBV7-9 and TRBJ2-7, is DTGVSQNPRHKITKRGQNVTFRCDPISEHNRLYWYRQTLGQGPEFLTYFQNEAQLEKSRLLSDRFSAERPKGSFSTLEIQRTEQGDSAMYLCASSLDGTSGSHEQYFGPGTRLTVT.

For the CDR3, the DNA is TGTGCCAGCAGTTACCGCTTGGACAGGGGCGGTGAAGCTTTCTTT. It codes for CASSYRLDRGGEAFF. This sequence joins TRBV27 and TRBJ1-1; 9 bases are a match to TRBD1. V was clipped by 4 bases and J by 7 bases; unmatched bases: 10. CDR1 is MNHEY, CDR2 SMNVEV, per germline (reference sequence). This CDR3 has 15 residues.

This chain links TRBV12-3 or TRBV12-4 with TRBJ1-2; D might be TRBD1 (5 bases). The CDR3 is 14 residues long. The germline V and J ends were trimmed by 6 bases and 4 bases, with 15 bases remaining between them. CDR3 in amino acids: CASSFTGTFYGYTF. The CDR3 DNA reads as TGTGCCAGCAGCTTTACCGGGACGTTCTATGGCTACACCTTC.